The present TCR beta chain was sequenced within a study of blood T cell repertoires in COVID-19. Study details: PBMCs, B-cell-depleted T cells, or T cells provided the cDNA or gDNA that made up the material.

Here immunoSEQ multiplex PCR was the method, and the copy in TCRdb shows in-frame clones only, minus some. The sample has roughly 320,000 clones, 75% to 90% seen once. Germline V gene lookup returns CDR1 MDHEN and CDR2 SYDVKM. V lost 3 bases and J lost 2, with 11 bases in between. CDR3 size: 15 residues. The TCR comes from a woman aged 50 to 60 with COVID-19, enrolled during active disease. The chain is built from TRBV28 and TRBJ1-5, with D perhaps matching TRBD1 (5 bases). Source material: peripheral blood. As DNA, the CDR3 is TGTGCCAGCAGTTTGAGTGGACAAGGCAATCAGCCCCAGCATTTT. It specifies CASSLSGQGNQPQHF.